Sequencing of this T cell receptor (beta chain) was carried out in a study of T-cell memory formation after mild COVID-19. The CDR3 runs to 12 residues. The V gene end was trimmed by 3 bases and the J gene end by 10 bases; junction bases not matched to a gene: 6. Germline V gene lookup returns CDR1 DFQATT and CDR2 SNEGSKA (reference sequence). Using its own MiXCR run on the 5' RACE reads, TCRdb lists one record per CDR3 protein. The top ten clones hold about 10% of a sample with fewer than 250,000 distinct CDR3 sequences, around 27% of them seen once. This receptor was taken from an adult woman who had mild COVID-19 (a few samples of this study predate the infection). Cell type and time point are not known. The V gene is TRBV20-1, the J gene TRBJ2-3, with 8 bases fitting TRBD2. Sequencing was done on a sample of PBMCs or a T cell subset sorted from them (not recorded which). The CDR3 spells CSASGTSEAQYF. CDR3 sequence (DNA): TGCAGTGCTAGCGGGACTAGTGAAGCGCAGTATTTT.